These T cell receptor beta chains were read from a single sample in a study of T-cell reconstitution after alpha-beta-depleted transplantation in children. TCRdb called the PCR reads again in MiXCR, with one record for every CDR3 protein. Seen here are some 350,000 distinct CDR3 sequences, under 13% observed once, and the top ten hold 2% to 2.5%. The sequencing used PBMCs from the stem cell graft donor, collected from the stem cell graft. These receptors were taken from a human donor who donated a stem cell graft to a child with acute lymphoblastic leukemia. The conserved cysteine and the conserved F or W are not part of the CDR3 here.

TRBV6-1	TRBJ1-5	ASRGTGDGSNQPQH
TRBV30	TRBJ2-2	AWSVEGPGELF
TRBV4-1	TRBJ1-2	ASSHAGTGVLGYT
TRBV12-3/TRBV12-4	TRBJ1-1	ASSEGSRMNTEAF
TRBV29-1	TRBJ2-3	SAKPGQPYFQDTQY
TRBV18	TRBJ2-5	ASSPSRETQY
TRBV7-9	TRBJ2-3	ASSYSTSGITDTQY
TRBV11-2	TRBJ2-7	ASSLDFWAKTYEQY
TRBV11-1	TRBJ2-3	ASSAGTSGSSAADTQY
TRBV11-1	TRBJ2-3	ASSLGSDTHY
TRBV7-2	TRBJ2-7	ASSPLLTSGSGEQY
TRBV20-1	TRBJ2-3	SARLSGSTDTQY
TRBV27	TRBJ2-2	ASMSRENTGELF
TRBV20-1	TRBJ2-5	SAPRTSGSPETQY
TRBV12-3/TRBV12-4	TRBJ1-1	ASSLGRALWNTEAF
TRBV5-1	TRBJ1-6	ASSFGGQYNSPLH
TRBV27	TRBJ1-6	ASSDITFNSPLH
TRBV20-1	TRBJ2-1	SARDPPGTGDNEQF
TRBV28	TRBJ2-7	ASGTGDYEQY
TRBV4-2	TRBJ2-7	ASSQVQHTGSYEQY
TRBV4-2	TRBJ1-1	ASRTGTTEAF
TRBV28	TRBJ2-1	ASSLPRTANPEQF
TRBV5-1	TRBJ2-1	ASSYVAGGLDNEQF
TRBV4-1	TRBJ1-5	ASSQGGGAGRSNQPQH
TRBV7-2	TRBJ2-7	ASSLGRTGAGYEQY
TRBV15	TRBJ2-5	ATSRALAGGQETQY
TRBV9	TRBJ2-1	ASSVDGGSYNEQF
TRBV12-3/TRBV12-4	TRBJ1-1	ASRAGGNTEAF
TRBV5-5	TRBJ2-5	ASSLGGPRGETQY
TRBV7-3	TRBJ1-2	ASSIDGSARVAGYT
TRBV7-3	TRBJ2-6	ASSPGQGFSGANVLT
TRBV15	TRBJ1-2	ATEPGLGGYGYT
TRBV9	TRBJ2-1	ASSPLGRSNEQF
TRBV27	TRBJ2-7	ASSLIGLARYEQY
TRBV20-1	TRBJ2-3	SAQQGDTQY
TRBV29-1	TRBJ2-3	SVDGIRSTDTQY
TRBV3-1	TRBJ2-2	ASSPGLGRTRTGELF
TRBV6-5	TRBJ1-1	ASSYPPNTEAF
TRBV2	TRBJ1-2	ASSDGQGPSGYT
TRBV6-5	TRBJ2-7	ASSYSSPSSAEQY
TRBV29-1	TRBJ2-3	SVKNSGRAGGADTQY
TRBV20-1	TRBJ2-7	SARDVSRGPYEQY
TRBV7-9	TRBJ2-6	ASSSLTGLPGANGLT
TRBV20-1	TRBJ1-2	SASPGQGPRGYGYT
TRBV18	TRBJ1-1	ASSPQGMSPEAF